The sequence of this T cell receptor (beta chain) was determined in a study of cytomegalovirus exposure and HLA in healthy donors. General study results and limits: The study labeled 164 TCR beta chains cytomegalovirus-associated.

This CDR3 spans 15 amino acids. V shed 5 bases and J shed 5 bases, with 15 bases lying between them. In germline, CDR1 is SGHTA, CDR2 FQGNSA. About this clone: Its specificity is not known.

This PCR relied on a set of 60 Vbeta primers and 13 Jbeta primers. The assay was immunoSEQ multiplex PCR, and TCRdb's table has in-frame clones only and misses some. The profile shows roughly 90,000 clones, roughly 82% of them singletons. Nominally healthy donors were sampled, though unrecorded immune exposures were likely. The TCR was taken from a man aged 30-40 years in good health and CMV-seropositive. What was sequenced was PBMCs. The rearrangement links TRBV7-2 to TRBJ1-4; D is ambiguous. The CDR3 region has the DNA TGTGCCAGCAGCGAGCTTTTAGTGCCGAATGAAAAACTGTTTTTT. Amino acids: CASSELLVPNEKLFF.